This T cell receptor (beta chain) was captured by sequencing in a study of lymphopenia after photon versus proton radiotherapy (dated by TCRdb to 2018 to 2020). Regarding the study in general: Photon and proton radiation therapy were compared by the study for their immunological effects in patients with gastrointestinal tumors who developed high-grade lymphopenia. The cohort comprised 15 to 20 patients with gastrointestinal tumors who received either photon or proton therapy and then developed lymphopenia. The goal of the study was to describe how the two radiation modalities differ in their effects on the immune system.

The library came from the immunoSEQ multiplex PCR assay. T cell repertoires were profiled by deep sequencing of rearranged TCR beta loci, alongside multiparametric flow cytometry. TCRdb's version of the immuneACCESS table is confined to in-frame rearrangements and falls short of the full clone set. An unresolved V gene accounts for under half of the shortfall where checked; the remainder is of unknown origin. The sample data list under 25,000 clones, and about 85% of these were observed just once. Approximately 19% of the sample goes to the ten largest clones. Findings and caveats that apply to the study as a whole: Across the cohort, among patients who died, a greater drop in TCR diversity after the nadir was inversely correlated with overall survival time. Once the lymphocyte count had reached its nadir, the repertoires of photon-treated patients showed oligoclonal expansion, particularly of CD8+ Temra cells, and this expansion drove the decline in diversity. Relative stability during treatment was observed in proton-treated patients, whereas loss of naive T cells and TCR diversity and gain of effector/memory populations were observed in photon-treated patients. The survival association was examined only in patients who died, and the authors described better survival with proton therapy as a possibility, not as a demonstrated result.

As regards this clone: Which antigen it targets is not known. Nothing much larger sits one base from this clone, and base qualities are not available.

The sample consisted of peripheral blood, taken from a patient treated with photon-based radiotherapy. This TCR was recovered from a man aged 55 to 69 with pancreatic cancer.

For the CDR3, the sequence is CASGTGLSGANVLTF. The sequenced DNA: TGTGCCAGCGGGACTGGGCTCTCTGGGGCCAACGTCCTGACTTTC. The chain was built from TRBV27 and TRBJ2-6; TRBD2 could be the D gene, as 6 bases match. From the germline V gene (reference sequence), CDR1 is MNHEY and CDR2 is SMNVEV. V and J lose 8 bases and 0 bases, and a span of 11 bases separates them. Measured from the cysteine to the phenylalanine, the CDR3 is 15 residues long. Only the CDR3 part of the read is kept: 45 bases, read in frame from the first base. With all but the CDR3 taken from the reference TRBV27 and TRBJ2-6 genes, the full variable domain is: EAQVTQNPRYLITVTGKKLTVTCSQNMNHEYMSWYRQDPGLGLRQIYYSMNVEVTDKGDVPEGYKVSRKEKRNFPLILESPSPNQTSLYFCASGTGLSGANVLTFGAGSRLTVL.